The clone carrying this T cell receptor (beta chain) has more than one count but fewer than ten. Its target is not known. The CDR3 runs to 14 residues. V lost 3 bases and J 2 bases, leaving 10 bases between the germline ends. The germline V gene encodes CDR1 SGHVS and CDR2 FNYEAQ. The data originate from a study of blood T cells in healthy people across ages. The study's findings and limits: More naive CD4+ cells and higher diversity marked long-lived donors relative to aged donors. Shifts in expanded clonotypes may have been confounded by donor CMV status, which was unknown.

PCR was performed a second time for about 7 to 11 cycles using a sample-barcoded 5' primer and a J-beta primer mix. Each sample provided no less than 2.5 million CDR3-containing paired-end reads. TCRdb used MiXCR to reprocess the 5' RACE reads, holding one entry per CDR3 protein. The sample yields over 450,000 distinct CDR3 sequences, approximately 25% seen once. These data were likewise used in another study, on T cells of mothers and their children.

Specimen: blood. The source is a boy younger than 18 in good health. The rearrangement links TRBV7-6 to TRBJ2-5; perhaps TRBD2 as D (6 bases). Written as DNA, the CDR3 is TGTGCCAGCAGCTTGCCAGGACTACAAGAGACCCAGTACTTC. It specifies CASSLPGLQETQYF.